This is a list of T cell receptor beta chains from one sample in a study of shared clonotypes between healthy human individuals. The assay was immunoSEQ multiplex PCR, and TCRdb's table has in-frame clones only and misses some. The sample includes over 1.5 million clones, around 98% of them seen just once. The material sequenced was naive CD4+ T cells sorted from blood. These receptors came from a young man in good health. Each CDR3 is given with its conserved first and last residue. D genes are given only for firm matches. Clone size is shown for a subset of rows, as once, few, many or a class of expanded clone.

V,size,J,D,CDR3,DNA
TRBV5-1,-,TRBJ1-2,TRBD1,CASSSPLLTGGRSYTF,TGCGCCAGCAGCTCGCCCCTTTTGACAGGGGGGAGAAGCTACACCTTC
TRBV9,-,TRBJ1-3,-,CASSVAGDSGNTIYF,TGTGCCAGCAGCGTAGCGGGGGACTCTGGAAACACCATATATTTT
TRBV2,once,TRBJ2-7,-,CAGRREINGEQYF,TGTGCCGGGCGCAGGGAGATCAATGGAGAGCAGTACTTC
TRBV7-9,-,TRBJ2-7,TRBD2,CASTLAGVYEQYF,TGTGCCAGCACACTAGCGGGAGTCTACGAGCAGTACTTC
TRBV5-1,-,TRBJ1-2,-,CASSLGRPYNYGYTF,TGCGCCAGCAGCTTGGGCAGGCCCTACAACTATGGCTACACCTTC
TRBV6-6,-,TRBJ2-7,-,CASSFFRGASYEQYF,TGTGCCAGCAGTTTCTTCCGGGGCGCGAGTTACGAGCAGTACTTC
TRBV25-1,-,TRBJ2-5,TRBD1,CASSETHEGTGKETQYF,TGTGCCAGCAGTGAAACGCACGAGGGGACAGGGAAAGAGACCCAGTACTTC
TRBV11-2,-,TRBJ2-7,TRBD1,CASSRLLGQGKGEQYF,TGTGCCAGCAGCCGACTTCTGGGACAGGGAAAGGGCGAGCAGTACTTC
TRBV28,-,TRBJ2-3,TRBD2,CASSPLRGAVIDTQYF,TGTGCCAGCAGCCCGTTGCGGGGGGCGGTAATAGATACGCAGTATTTT
TRBV14,-,TRBJ2-7,-,CASSPGRSSWAYEQYF,TGTGCCAGCAGCCCCGGGCGGAGTTCCTGGGCCTACGAGCAGTACTTC
TRBV30,-,TRBJ1-5,-,CAWDRGGGTDQPQHF,TGTGCCTGGGATCGGGGCGGGGGGACCGATCAGCCCCAGCATTTT
TRBV25-1,-,TRBJ2-7,TRBD1,CASSAQGDYEQYF,TGTGCCAGCAGTGCGCAGGGGGACTACGAGCAGTACTTC
TRBV5-1,-,TRBJ1-4,TRBD1,CASRGQGNNEKLFF,TGCGCCAGCCGCGGACAGGGCAATAATGAAAAACTGTTTTTT
TRBV5-6,-,TRBJ2-1,-,CASSYLLLSGQFF,TGTGCCAGCAGCTACCTTCTCCTATCCGGGCAGTTCTTC
TRBV7-3,-,TRBJ2-1,TRBD2,CASSRTSGADGKNEQFF,TGTGCCAGCAGCCGTACTAGCGGAGCAGACGGTAAAAATGAGCAGTTCTTC
TRBV5-1,-,TRBJ2-5,-,CASSLAWGLAETQYF,TGCGCCAGCAGCTTGGCCTGGGGTTTGGCGGAGACCCAGTACTTC
TRBV18,-,TRBJ2-7,-,CASSPRLSAGSHYEQYF,TGTGCCAGCTCACCACGACTTAGTGCCGGATCCCACTACGAGCAGTACTTC
TRBV5-4,-,TRBJ1-2,-,CASSSAAGNYGYTF,TGTGCCAGCAGCTCCGCGGCCGGCAACTATGGCTACACCTTC
TRBV30,-,TRBJ2-2,-,CASSVLNTGELFF,TGTGCCTCTTCAGTCCTGAACACCGGGGAGCTGTTTTTT
TRBV5-4,-,TRBJ2-1,TRBD2,CASSRGQIAGVSNEQFF,TGTGCCAGCAGCCGGGGACAGATAGCGGGAGTGTCCAATGAGCAGTTCTTC
TRBV5-1,-,TRBJ2-3,-,CASSFSGGGTDTQYF,TGCGCCAGCAGCTTTTCTGGCGGGGGCACAGATACGCAGTATTTT
TRBV28,-,TRBJ2-3,-,CASSSSGITDTQYF,TGTGCCAGCAGTTCCTCGGGGATCACAGATACGCAGTATTTT
TRBV28,-,TRBJ1-2,-,CASSLRGEGNYGYTF,TGTGCCAGCAGTTTAAGGGGGGAGGGGAACTATGGCTACACCTTC
TRBV28,-,TRBJ1-4,-,CASSLLGLGEKLFF,TGTGCCAGCAGTTTGTTGGGGCTCGGTGAAAAACTGTTTTTT
TRBV7-9,-,TRBJ2-7,TRBD2,CASSLERSRLAGKSEQYF,TGTGCCAGCAGCTTAGAAAGATCGAGACTAGCGGGGAAAAGTGAGCAGTACTTC
TRBV5-4,-,TRBJ1-2,-,CASSPDSYGYTF,TGTGCCAGCAGCCCCGACAGCTATGGCTACACCTTC
TRBV2,once,TRBJ2-1,TRBD2,CASSQRLAASYNEQFF,TGTGCCAGCAGCCAGAGACTAGCGGCCTCCTACAATGAGCAGTTCTTC
TRBV2,-,TRBJ2-1,TRBD1,CASSGEGGRRTNEQFF,TGTGCCAGCAGTGGAGAAGGGGGCCGCAGGACAAATGAGCAGTTCTTC
TRBV7-9,-,TRBJ2-5,-,CASRTPQETQYF,TGTGCCAGCAGAACGCCGCAAGAGACCCAGTACTTC
TRBV7-3,-,TRBJ2-7,TRBD2,CASSLTGGPSEQYF,TGTGCCAGCAGCTTAACGGGAGGGCCCTCCGAGCAGTACTTC
TRBV14,-,TRBJ1-2,-,CASSQDIGFYGYTF,TGTGCCAGCAGCCAAGATATAGGTTTCTATGGCTACACCTTC
TRBV11-2,-,TRBJ2-1,-,CASSLVPRGEQFF,TGTGCCAGCAGCTTAGTTCCCCGGGGTGAGCAGTTCTTC
TRBV7-8,-,TRBJ2-4,TRBD2,CASSLASSGRGFMNIQYF,TGTGCCAGCAGCTTAGCTTCTAGCGGGAGGGGATTCATGAACATTCAGTACTTC
TRBV14,-,TRBJ2-2,-,CASSHHLLGTGELFF,TGTGCCAGCAGCCACCACTTGTTGGGCACCGGGGAGCTGTTTTTT
TRBV7-2,-,TRBJ2-7,-,CASSPQRKNSKRNYEQYF,TGTGCCAGCAGTCCGCAAAGAAAAAACAGTAAACGCAACTACGAGCAGTACTTC
TRBV5-1,once,TRBJ2-6,-,CASSLGQTGRSGANVLTF,TGCGCCAGCAGCTTGGGCCAGACAGGCCGCTCTGGGGCCAACGTCCTGACTTTC
TRBV19,-,TRBJ2-7,-,CASSPNSASKQYF,TGTGCCAGTAGCCCGAACTCAGCCAGTAAGCAGTACTTC
TRBV5-8,-,TRBJ2-3,-,CASRRDLTGELDTQYF,TGTGCCAGCCGACGGGACTTGACGGGAGAGTTAGATACGCAGTATTTT
TRBV18,-,TRBJ2-7,-,CASSPNAGTTSYEQYF,TGTGCCAGCTCACCCAACGCCGGGACAACGTCCTACGAGCAGTACTTC
TRBV7-6,-,TRBJ2-3,TRBD1,CASSLAQKGLWTGDSDTQYF,TGTGCCAGCAGCTTGGCCCAGAAGGGGCTGTGGACAGGGGACTCAGATACGCAGTATTTT
TRBV6-1,-,TRBJ2-7,-,CASSERRDPDGYEQYF,TGTGCCAGCAGTGAACGCCGGGACCCCGACGGCTACGAGCAGTACTTC
TRBV7-2,-,TRBJ2-7,-,CASSLVRHEQYF,TGTGCCAGCAGCTTAGTCCGGCACGAGCAGTACTTC
TRBV19,-,TRBJ2-7,TRBD2,CASSLAGGNYEQYF,TGTGCCAGTAGTTTAGCGGGAGGGAACTACGAGCAGTACTTC
TRBV5-1,-,TRBJ2-1,-,CASSFSRNNEQFF,TGCGCCAGCAGCTTCAGCAGGAACAATGAGCAGTTCTTC
TRBV18,-,TRBJ1-2,-,CASSRSQEYGYTF,TGTGCCAGCTCACGGTCGCAGGAATATGGCTACACCTTC
TRBV11-3,-,TRBJ1-2,-,CASSLAGENYGYTF,TGTGCCAGCAGCTTAGCAGGGGAAAACTATGGCTACACCTTC